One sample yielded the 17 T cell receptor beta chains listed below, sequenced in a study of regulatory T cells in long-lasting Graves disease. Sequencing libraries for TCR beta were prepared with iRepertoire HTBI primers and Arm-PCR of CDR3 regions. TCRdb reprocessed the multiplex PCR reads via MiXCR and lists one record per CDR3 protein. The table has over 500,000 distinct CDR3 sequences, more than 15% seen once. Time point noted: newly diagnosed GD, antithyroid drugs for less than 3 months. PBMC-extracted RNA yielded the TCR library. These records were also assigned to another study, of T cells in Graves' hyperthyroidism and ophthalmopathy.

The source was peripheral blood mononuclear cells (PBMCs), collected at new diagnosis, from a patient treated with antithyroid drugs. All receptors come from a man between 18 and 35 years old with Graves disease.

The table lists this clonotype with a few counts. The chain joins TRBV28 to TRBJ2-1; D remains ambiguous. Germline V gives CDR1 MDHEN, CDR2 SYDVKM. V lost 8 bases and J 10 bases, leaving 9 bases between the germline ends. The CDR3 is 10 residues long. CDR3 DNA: TGTGCCAGCGGACGGGTGGAGCAGTTCTTC. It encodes CASGRVEQFF.

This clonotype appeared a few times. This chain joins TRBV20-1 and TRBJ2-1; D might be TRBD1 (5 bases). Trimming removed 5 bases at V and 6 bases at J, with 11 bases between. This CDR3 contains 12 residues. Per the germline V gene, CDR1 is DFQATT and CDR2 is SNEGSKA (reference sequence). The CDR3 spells CSALRQPNEQFF. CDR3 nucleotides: TGCAGTGCTCTTCGACAGCCCAATGAGCAGTTCTTC.

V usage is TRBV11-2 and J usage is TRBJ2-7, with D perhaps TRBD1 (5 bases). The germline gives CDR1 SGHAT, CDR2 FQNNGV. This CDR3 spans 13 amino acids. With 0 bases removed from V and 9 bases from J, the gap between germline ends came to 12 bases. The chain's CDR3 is CASSLEWGQGQYF. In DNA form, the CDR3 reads TGTGCCAGCAGCTTAGAGTGGGGCCAGGGGCAGTACTTC. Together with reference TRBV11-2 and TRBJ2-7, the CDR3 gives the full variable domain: EAGVAQSPRYKIIEKRQSVAFWCNPISGHATLYWYQQILGQGPKLLIQFQNNGVVDDSQLPKDRFSAERLKGVDSTLKIQPAKLEDSAVYLCASSLEWGQGQYFGPGTRLTVT.

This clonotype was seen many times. CDR3: CASSRPVTGTRKGNEQFF. The CDR3 coding sequence is TGTGCCAGCAGCCGCCCCGTTACCGGGACTAGAAAGGGCAATGAGCAGTTCTTC. The chain recombines TRBV7-9 with TRBJ2-1; 8 bases map to TRBD2. With V trimmed by 5 bases and J by 6 bases, 18 bases remained unmatched. The CDR3 consists of 18 residues. The germline CDR1 and CDR2 sequences are SEHNR and FQNEAQ (reference sequence).

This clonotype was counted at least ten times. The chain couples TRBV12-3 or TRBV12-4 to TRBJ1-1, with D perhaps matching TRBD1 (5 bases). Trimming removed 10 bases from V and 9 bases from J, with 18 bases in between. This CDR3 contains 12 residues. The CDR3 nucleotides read TGTGCCACACAGCCGGGACTTGGGAAAGCTTTCTTT. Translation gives CATQPGLGKAFF.

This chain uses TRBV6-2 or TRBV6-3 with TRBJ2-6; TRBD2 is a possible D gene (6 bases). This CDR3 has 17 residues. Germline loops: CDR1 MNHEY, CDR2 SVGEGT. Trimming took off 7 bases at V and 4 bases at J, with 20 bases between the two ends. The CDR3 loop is CASTTGGPPTGANVLTF. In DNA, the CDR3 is TGTGCCAGCACTACCGGGGGTCCCCCTACCGGGGCCAACGTCCTGACTTTC.

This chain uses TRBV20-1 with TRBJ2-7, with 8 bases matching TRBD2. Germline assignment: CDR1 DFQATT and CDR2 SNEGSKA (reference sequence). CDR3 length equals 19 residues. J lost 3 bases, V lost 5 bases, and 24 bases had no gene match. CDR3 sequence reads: CSAFPGAGVVEDLGYEQYF. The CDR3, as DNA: TGCAGTGCTTTCCCTGGAGCGGGAGTAGTTGAGGATCTTGGCTACGAGCAGTACTTC.

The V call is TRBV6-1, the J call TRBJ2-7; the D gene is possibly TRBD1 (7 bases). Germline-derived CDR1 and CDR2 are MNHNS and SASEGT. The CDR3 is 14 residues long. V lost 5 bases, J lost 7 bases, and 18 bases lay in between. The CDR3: CASSIRGEAGEQYF. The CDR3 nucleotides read TGTGCCAGCAGTATCAGGGGGGAAGCAGGGGAGCAGTACTTC.

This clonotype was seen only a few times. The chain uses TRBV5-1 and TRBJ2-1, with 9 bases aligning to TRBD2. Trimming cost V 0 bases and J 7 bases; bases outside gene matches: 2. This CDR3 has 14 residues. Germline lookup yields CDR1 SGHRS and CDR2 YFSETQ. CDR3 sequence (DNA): TGCGCCAGCAGCTTGGCTAGCGGGATGAATGAGCAGTTCTTC. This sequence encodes CASSLASGMNEQFF.

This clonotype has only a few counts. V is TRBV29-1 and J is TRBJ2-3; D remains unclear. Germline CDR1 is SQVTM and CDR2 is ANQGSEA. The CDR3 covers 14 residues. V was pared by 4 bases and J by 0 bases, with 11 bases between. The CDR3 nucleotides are TGCAGCGTTGGAAACAGACTCAGCACAGATACGCAGTATTTT. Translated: CSVGNRLSTDTQYF.

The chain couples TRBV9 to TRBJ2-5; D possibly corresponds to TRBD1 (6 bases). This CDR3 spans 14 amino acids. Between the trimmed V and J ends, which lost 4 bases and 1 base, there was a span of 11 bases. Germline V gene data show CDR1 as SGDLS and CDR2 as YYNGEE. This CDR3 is CASSFPDSQETQYF. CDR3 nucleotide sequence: TGTGCCAGCAGCTTTCCGGACAGCCAAGAGACCCAGTACTTC.

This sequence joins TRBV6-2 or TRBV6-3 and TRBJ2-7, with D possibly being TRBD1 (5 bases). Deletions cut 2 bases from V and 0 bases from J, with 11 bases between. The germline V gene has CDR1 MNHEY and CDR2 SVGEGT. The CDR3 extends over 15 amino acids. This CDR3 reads CASSYQTGDSYEQYF. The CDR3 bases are TGTGCCAGCAGTTACCAAACAGGCGACTCCTACGAGCAGTACTTC.

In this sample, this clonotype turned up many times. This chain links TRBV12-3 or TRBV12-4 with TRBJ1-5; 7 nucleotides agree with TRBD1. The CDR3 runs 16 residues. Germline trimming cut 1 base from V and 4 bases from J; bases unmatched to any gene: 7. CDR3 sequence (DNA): TGTGCCAGCAGTTTAGAGAACAGCAGGGGGAATCAGCCCCAGCATTTT. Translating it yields CASSLENSRGNQPQHF.

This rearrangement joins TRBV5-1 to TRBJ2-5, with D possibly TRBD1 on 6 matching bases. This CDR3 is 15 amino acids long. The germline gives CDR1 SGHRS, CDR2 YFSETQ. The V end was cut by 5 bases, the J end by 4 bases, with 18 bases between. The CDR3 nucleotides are TGCGCCAGCAGTCTCACCGGGACACCGAGAGAGACCCAGTACTTC. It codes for CASSLTGTPRETQYF.

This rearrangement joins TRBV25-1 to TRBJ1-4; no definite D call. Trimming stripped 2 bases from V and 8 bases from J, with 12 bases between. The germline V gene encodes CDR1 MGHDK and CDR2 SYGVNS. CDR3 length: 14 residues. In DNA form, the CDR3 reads TGTGCCAGCAGTGAAGCGACGGCGGAAGAAAAACTGTTTTTT. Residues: CASSEATAEEKLFF.

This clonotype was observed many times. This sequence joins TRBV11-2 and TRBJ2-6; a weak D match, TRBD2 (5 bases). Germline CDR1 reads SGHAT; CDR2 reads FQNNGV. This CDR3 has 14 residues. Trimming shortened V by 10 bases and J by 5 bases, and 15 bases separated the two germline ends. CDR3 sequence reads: CATAGVLRANVLTF. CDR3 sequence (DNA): TGTGCCACCGCGGGCGTTCTTAGGGCCAACGTCCTGACTTTC.

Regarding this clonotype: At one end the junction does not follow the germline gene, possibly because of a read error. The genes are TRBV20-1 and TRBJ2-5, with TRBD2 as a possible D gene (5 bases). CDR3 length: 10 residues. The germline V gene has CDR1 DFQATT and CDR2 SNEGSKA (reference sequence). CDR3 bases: TGCAGTGCCGCAGTGGACGAGAGGGTGTTC. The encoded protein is CSAAVDERVF.